A single sample gave rise to the 7 T cell receptor beta chains below, sequenced in a study. The TRBV12-4/TRBJ1-2 clonotypes were amplified using barcode primers with ligated adaptors. TCRdb reprocessed the multiplex PCR reads with MiXCR, giving one entry per CDR3 protein. Among around 880 distinct CDR3 sequences listed, 17% were seen once. Treg sorting used a CD4+CD25+CD127-/low gate. Sequencing was performed on Tregs sorted from blood. These receptors all stem from a female donor with breast cancer.

By sample fraction, this clonotype is large. This chain links TRBV12-3 or TRBV12-4 with TRBJ1-2, with no clear D. The ends were cut back, 1 base at V and 3 bases at J, with 6 bases in the middle. This CDR3 spans 13 amino acids. CDR3 nucleotide sequence: TGTGCCAGCAGTTTAGGCTGGGACTATGGCTACACCTTC. Encoded protein: CASSLGWDYGYTF.

This clonotype is judged large. V and J are TRBV12-3 or TRBV12-4 and TRBJ1-2, with TRBD1 as a possible D gene (6 bases). V was shortened by 6 bases and J by 4 bases, with 12 bases between the two germline ends. The CDR3 totals 13 residues. The CDR3 spells CASRSQGIYGYTF. In DNA, the CDR3 is TGTGCCAGCAGGTCACAGGGAATCTATGGCTACACCTTC.

This chain uses TRBV12-3 or TRBV12-4 with TRBJ1-2; D may be TRBD1 (5 bases). Trimming shortened V by 10 bases and J by 6 bases, and 12 bases separated the two germline ends. The CDR3 is made up of 11 amino acids. The CDR3 DNA follows: TGTGCCATCTCGACAGACAATGGCTACACCTTC. Its protein product is CAISTDNGYTF.

This clonotype counts as medium-sized (0.01 to 0.1%). The CDR3 sequence is CASSKDRISNYGYTF. The CDR3, as DNA: TGTGCCAGCAGCAAAGACAGGATTTCTAACTATGGCTACACCTTC. The V and J genes are TRBV12-3 or TRBV12-4 and TRBJ1-2, with TRBD1 as a possible D gene (6 bases). V was pared by 6 bases and J by 0 bases, with 14 bases between. The CDR3 totals 15 residues.

The table lists this clonotype with many counts. The chain combines TRBV12-3 or TRBV12-4 with TRBJ1-2; 7 bases align to TRBD1. J was trimmed by 7 bases and V by 6 bases; bases with no gene match: 8. The CDR3 has 13 amino acids. Written as DNA, the CDR3 is TGTGCCAGCAGCTCTACAGGGGTTAGTGGCTACACCTTC. Translated, it gives CASSSTGVSGYTF.

In its sample, this clonotype ranks as large. The V and J genes are TRBV12-3 or TRBV12-4 and TRBJ1-2; 7 bases agree with TRBD1. This CDR3 is built from 14 residues. V trimming: 6 bases; J trimming: 1 base; junction bases outside the gene matches: 5. The CDR3 DNA follows: TGTGCCAGCAGGACAGGGTCCGTTAACTATGGCTACACCTTC. It specifies CASRTGSVNYGYTF.

By frequency in the sample, this clonotype is large (0.1 to 1%). The CDR3 region has the DNA TGTGCCAGCAGTTTCTCCCACCCGGGACAGGGGAACCATGGCTACACCTTC. Amino acids: CASSFSHPGQGNHGYTF. The chain combines TRBV12-3 or TRBV12-4 with TRBJ1-2; 10 bases align to TRBD1. V lost 3 bases to trimming and J lost 6 bases; unmatched junction nucleotides: 13. There are 17 residues in the CDR3.